This T cell receptor (beta chain) was identified in a study of CD8+ T cells in alopecia areata. Overall study results and limits: Clonality in the scalp and expanded CD8+ clones ranked among the top 100 were significantly decreased by tofacitinib. Greater clonality was observed in lesional scalp samples, especially alopecia totalis/universalis, versus normal scalp. Under tofacitinib, numerous expanded lesional clonotypes remained detectable in scalp and blood.

This clone came up a few times. What it binds is not known. The sample's treatment: oral pan-JAK inhibitor, 5-10 mg twice daily. Once RNA had been extracted, it was reverse transcribed into cDNA to act as the sequencing template. Assay used: immunoSEQ multiplex PCR; TCRdb lists only in-frame clones, some missing. This sample has some 170,000 clones, with 58% found just once. The material sequenced was CD4+ T cells sorted from blood, taken at approximately week 56, from a patient treated with tofacitinib. The receptor's source is a human donor with alopecia areata.

In nucleotides, the CDR3 is TGCAGCGTTGGGGGTAGGGGGACAGAGGAGCAGTACTTC. Protein: CSVGGRGTEEQYF. The chain recombines TRBV29-1 with TRBJ2-7; 7 nucleotides align to TRBD1. The CDR3 loop spans 13 amino acids. Germline V gene sequence: CDR1 SQVTM, CDR2 ANQGSEA. V shed 4 bases and J 7 bases; nucleotides not matched to a gene: 10.